This is a list of T cell receptor beta chains from one sample in a study of identical twins. MiXCR, applied by TCRdb to the 5' RACE reads, yields one record per CDR3 protein. The sample includes approximately 230,000 distinct CDR3 sequences, around 15% of them seen just once. What was sequenced was memory (CD45RO+) T cells sorted from blood. These receptors originate from a woman aged 18-30 years in good health. Both conserved end residues are part of each CDR3. D genes are given only for firm matches. Only part of the rows carry a size: once, few, many, or a class if the clone is expanded.

abundance,j_gene,v_gene,d_gene,CDR3aa,CDR3nt
NA,TRBJ2-7,TRBV21-1,NA,CASSKVGYEQYF,TGTGCCAGCAGTAAAGTTGGGTACGAGCAGTACTTC
few,TRBJ2-1,TRBV7-9,NA,CASSTEREQFF,TGTGCCAGCAGCACGGAGCGTGAGCAGTTCTTC
NA,TRBJ1-2,TRBV18,NA,CASSTGNRDLRGYTF,TGTGCCAGCTCAACGGGAAACCGGGACCTCCGCGGCTACACCTTC
few,TRBJ2-2,TRBV20-1,NA,CSARATLGYTGELFF,TGCAGTGCTAGAGCTACACTAGGATACACCGGGGAGCTGTTTTTT
few,TRBJ1-5,TRBV12-3/TRBV12-4,NA,CASSFTGSLFGNQPQHF,TGTGCCAGCAGTTTTACTGGTAGTTTGTTCGGCAATCAGCCCCAGCATTTT
few,TRBJ2-5,TRBV20-1,NA,CSARRGDRETQYF,TGCAGTGCTAGGAGGGGTGACCGAGAGACCCAGTACTTC
NA,TRBJ1-2,TRBV5-6,NA,CASSLFQGPAIRGYTF,TGTGCCAGCAGCTTGTTCCAGGGACCGGCCATAAGGGGCTACACCTTC
NA,TRBJ1-5,TRBV5-1,TRBD1,CASSLVGDRNQPQHF,TGCGCCAGCAGCTTGGTCGGGGACAGAAATCAGCCCCAGCATTTT
few,TRBJ1-2,TRBV29-1,NA,CSGAEGANYGYTF,TGCAGCGGCGCGGAGGGCGCTAACTATGGCTACACCTTC
few,TRBJ2-5,TRBV12-3/TRBV12-4,NA,CASSTPTTSRIETQYF,TGTGCCAGCAGCACCCCTACCACTAGTCGCATCGAGACCCAGTACTTC
NA,TRBJ1-5,TRBV20-1,NA,CSANLASQPQHF,TGCAGTGCTAACCTGGCGAGTCAGCCCCAGCATTTT
few,TRBJ2-1,TRBV9,NA,CASSVVLVAGEQFF,TGTGCCAGCAGCGTAGTGTTGGTGGCGGGTGAGCAGTTCTTC
few,TRBJ2-7,TRBV3-1,NA,CASSFGGQTYEQYF,TGTGCCAGCAGCTTCGGGGGACAGACCTACGAGCAGTACTTC
NA,TRBJ1-4,TRBV12-3/TRBV12-4,NA,CASSVSRGQEKLFF,TGTGCCAGCAGTGTCTCGAGGGGCCAAGAAAAACTGTTTTTT
many,TRBJ2-1,TRBV3-1,NA,CASSQREVGEQFF,TGTGCCAGCAGCCAGCGGGAAGTCGGTGAGCAGTTCTTC
many,TRBJ2-7,TRBV12-3/TRBV12-4,NA,CASSFGGISSYEQYF,TGTGCCAGCAGTTTTGGAGGGATTAGCTCCTACGAGCAGTACTTC
few,TRBJ2-5,TRBV3-1,TRBD2,CASSQDRSVLAARETQYF,TGTGCCAGCAGCCAAGATAGGTCCGTACTAGCGGCAAGAGAGACCCAGTACTTC
few,TRBJ1-1,TRBV12-3/TRBV12-4,NA,CASFGWPMNTEAFF,TGTGCCAGCTTTGGGTGGCCGATGAACACTGAAGCTTTCTTT
NA,TRBJ1-5,TRBV20-1,NA,CSATRSLNQPQHF,TGCAGTGCTACTAGGTCCCTAAATCAGCCCCAGCATTTT
NA,TRBJ1-1,TRBV9,NA,CASSPERDPGARIGAFF,TGTGCCAGCAGCCCTGAGCGAGATCCCGGGGCACGGATAGGAGCTTTCTTT
few,TRBJ1-5,TRBV19,TRBD1,CASGPGQSPNQPQHF,TGTGCCAGTGGACCGGGACAGAGTCCAAATCAGCCCCAGCATTTT
few,TRBJ2-5,TRBV4-2,TRBD2,CASSQDVSGGQETQYF,TGTGCCAGCAGCCAAGATGTTAGCGGGGGGCAAGAGACCCAGTACTTC
NA,TRBJ1-2,TRBV29-1,NA,CSVEDQPGRHGYTF,TGCAGCGTTGAAGATCAACCGGGAAGACATGGCTACACCTTC
few,TRBJ2-3,TRBV7-2,NA,CASTPTWGDTQYF,TGTGCCAGCACCCCTACGTGGGGCGATACGCAGTATTTT
NA,TRBJ2-7,TRBV4-1,TRBD2,CASSQDGTIPGEQYF,TGCGCCAGCAGCCAAGATGGGACTATTCCCGGGGAGCAGTACTTC
many,TRBJ1-1,TRBV29-1,NA,CSVTKPPKQRALNTEAFF,TGCAGCGTCACGAAGCCGCCCAAACAGCGAGCCCTTAACACTGAAGCTTTCTTT
NA,TRBJ1-2,TRBV7-9,NA,CASSFPMTVSYGYTF,TGTGCCAGCAGCTTTCCCATGACCGTATCCTATGGCTACACCTTC
NA,TRBJ2-3,TRBV7-2,NA,CASSFNGVADTQYF,TGTGCCAGCAGCTTTAACGGGGTGGCTGATACGCAGTATTTT
NA,TRBJ2-4,TRBV15,TRBD2,CATSREGAGGAKNIQYF,TGTGCCACCAGCAGAGAGGGAGCGGGGGGGGCCAAAAACATTCAGTACTTC
NA,TRBJ1-4,TRBV2,TRBD1,CASSRGPSGKLFF,TGTGCCAGCAGCAGGGGGCCCAGCGGAAAACTGTTTTTT
many,TRBJ2-7,TRBV13,NA,CASSLVREDYSYEQYF,TGTGCCAGCAGCTTAGTAAGGGAAGACTACTCCTACGAGCAGTACTTC
many,TRBJ2-5,TRBV12-3/TRBV12-4,NA,CASSARDRGTQYF,TGTGCCAGCAGTGCCAGGGACCGAGGGACCCAGTACTTC
few,TRBJ2-1,TRBV20-1,TRBD2,CSAPALGSGRATVQFF,TGCAGTGCTCCCGCCCTAGGGAGCGGGAGGGCCACGGTGCAGTTCTTC
NA,TRBJ2-7,TRBV20-1,TRBD1,CSASRGRNYEQYF,TGCAGTGCTAGTAGGGGGCGCAACTACGAGCAGTACTTC
few,TRBJ1-1,TRBV11-3,NA,CASSFGQAQAFF,TGTGCCAGCAGCTTTGGGCAGGCTCAAGCTTTCTTT
many,TRBJ2-2,TRBV4-2,TRBD1,CASSQAGGNTGELFF,TGTGCCAGCAGCCAAGCAGGGGGAAACACCGGGGAGCTGTTTTTT
few,TRBJ2-7,TRBV7-2,TRBD2,CASSFGLAGVGEQYF,TGTGCCAGCAGCTTCGGACTAGCGGGAGTCGGCGAGCAGTACTTC
NA,TRBJ2-5,TRBV3-1,NA,CPSSAPPRYGTQYF,TGTCCCAGCAGCGCACCTCCGCGCTACGGGACCCAGTACTTC
few,TRBJ2-7,TRBV27,NA,CASSFSADSSYEQYF,TGTGCCAGCAGTTTTTCAGCGGACAGCAGCTACGAGCAGTACTTC
many,TRBJ1-2,TRBV5-1,TRBD1,CASSLTGDYGYTF,TGTGCCAGCAGTTTAACAGGGGACTATGGCTACACCTTC
few,TRBJ1-6,TRBV12-3/TRBV12-4,NA,CASSGNSPLHF,TGTGCCAGCAGTGGGAATTCACCCCTCCACTTT